The 7 T cell receptor beta chains presented below share a single source sample, sequenced in a study of cytomegalovirus exposure and HLA in healthy donors. The PCR ran on 60 Vbeta and 13 Jbeta primers. Assay used: immunoSEQ multiplex PCR; TCRdb lists only in-frame clones, some missing. Of about 160,000 clones in the sample, 65% to 90% are singletons; the top ten hold roughly a tenth. The specimen sequenced was PBMCs. The receptors stem from a man aged 50-60 years in good health and CMV-seropositive.

The chain couples TRBV9 to TRBJ2-3; 8 bases line up with TRBD1. Per germline, CDR1 SGDLS and CDR2 YYNGEE. This CDR3 spans 15 amino acids. V dropped 4 bases and J dropped 2; count of bases not matched to a gene: 6. CDR3 region: CASSMRQGHTDTQYF. The CDR3 nucleotides read TGTGCCAGCAGCATGAGACAGGGGCACACAGATACGCAGTATTTT.

This rearrangement joins TRBV5-3 to TRBJ1-3; TRBD1 matches at 7 bases. TRBV5-3 is known as an ORF, though its function is uncertain. CDR3 length: 14 residues. Trimming cost V 4 bases and J 4 bases; bases outside gene matches: 5. In DNA, the CDR3 is TGTGCCAGAAGCGAAAGGGGGCGCGGAAACACCATATATTTT. It specifies CARSERGRGNTIYF.

This clone was picked up one time. This chain connects TRBV7-9 to TRBJ2-1; 7 bases agree with TRBD1. The CDR3 loop spans 12 amino acids. CDR1 and CDR2 from the germline V gene are SEHNR and FQNEAQ (reference sequence). J gave up 15 bases and V 6 bases, and 11 bases lay outside the gene matches. The CDR3 spells CASSQDRWEGFF. The CDR3 DNA is TGTGCCAGCAGTCAGGACAGGTGGGAAGGGTTCTTC.

The CDR3 bases are TGTGCCTGGAGTTTGGGACTAGCGGGAGGGAGCGAGCAGTACTTC. Amino acid sequence: CAWSLGLAGGSEQYF. This chain links TRBV30 with TRBJ2-7; 16 bases are a match to TRBD2. After removal of 2 bases from V and 6 bases from J, the junction contained 4 bases not matched to a gene. Germline assignment: CDR1 GTSNPN and CDR2 SVGIG (reference sequence). The CDR3 has 15 residues.

V is TRBV28 and J is TRBJ2-7; the match to TRBD1 covers 7 bases. The CDR3 runs 14 residues. The J segment lost 2 bases and the V segment lost 7 bases, leaving 8 bases of the junction unmatched. Germline V lookup: CDR1 MDHEN, CDR2 SYDVKM. CDR3 residues: CASTTNQGAYEQYF. In DNA form, the CDR3 reads TGTGCCAGCACTACAAACCAGGGGGCCTACGAGCAGTACTTC.

About this clone itself: Additional DNA sequences in this sample encode the identical CDR3. This sequence joins TRBV28 and TRBJ2-7, with TRBD1 matching over 8 bases. The CDR3 loop spans 18 amino acids. With V trimmed by 4 bases and J by 5 bases, 19 bases remained unmatched. CDR1 and CDR2 (germline): MDHEN, SYDVKM. The CDR3, as DNA: TGTGCCAGCAGTTCCGACGTCTTACAACAGGGGGTGGGGAACGAGCAGTACTTC. Protein product: CASSSDVLQQGVGNEQYF.

V usage is TRBV28 and J usage is TRBJ2-1; D might be TRBD2 (5 bases). Germline CDR1 and CDR2: MDHEN and SYDVKM. CDR3 size: 14 residues. The V and J ends lost 5 bases and 7 bases respectively, with 15 bases between them. The CDR3: CASSLIGEWNEQFF. The CDR3 DNA sequence: TGTGCCAGCAGTCTCATCGGGGAGTGGAATGAGCAGTTCTTC.